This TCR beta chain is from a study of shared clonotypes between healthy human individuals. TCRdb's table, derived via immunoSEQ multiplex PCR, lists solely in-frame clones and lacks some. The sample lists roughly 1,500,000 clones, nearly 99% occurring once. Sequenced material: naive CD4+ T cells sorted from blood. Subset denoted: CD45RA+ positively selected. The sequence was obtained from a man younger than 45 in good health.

CDR3 coding DNA: TGCGCCAGCAGCTTTGGGCGGGAGGGCGATGAGCAGTTCTTC. It specifies CASSFGREGDEQFF. The chain links TRBV5-1 to TRBJ2-1, with 9 nucleotides matching TRBD2. The CDR3 covers 14 residues. Trimming at V came to 2 bases and at J to 8 bases, leaving 5 bases not matched to a gene. CDR1 is SGHRS, CDR2 YFSETQ, per germline.